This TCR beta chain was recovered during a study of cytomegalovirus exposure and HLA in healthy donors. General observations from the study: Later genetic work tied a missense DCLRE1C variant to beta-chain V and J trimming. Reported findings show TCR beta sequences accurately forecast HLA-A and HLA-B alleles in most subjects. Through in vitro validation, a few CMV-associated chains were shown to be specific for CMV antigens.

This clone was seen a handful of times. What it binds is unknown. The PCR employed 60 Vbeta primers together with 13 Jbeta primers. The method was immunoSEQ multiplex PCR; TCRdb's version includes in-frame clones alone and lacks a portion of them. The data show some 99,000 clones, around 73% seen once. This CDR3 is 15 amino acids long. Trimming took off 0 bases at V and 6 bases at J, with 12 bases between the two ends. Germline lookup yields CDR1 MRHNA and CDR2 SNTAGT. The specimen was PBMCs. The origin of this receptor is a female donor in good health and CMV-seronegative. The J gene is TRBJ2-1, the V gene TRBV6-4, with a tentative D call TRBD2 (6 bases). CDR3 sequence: CASSDSSGSPNEQFF. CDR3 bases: TGTGCCAGCAGTGACTCTAGCGGTTCCCCCAATGAGCAGTTCTTC.